Below are 3 T cell receptor beta chains sequenced from a single sample in a study of cytomegalovirus exposure and HLA in healthy donors. Primers: 60 Vbeta forward and 13 Jbeta reverse. TCRdb's table, derived via immunoSEQ multiplex PCR, lists solely in-frame clones and lacks some. The sample lists more than 95,000 clones, more than 70% occurring once. Sequencing was done on a sample of PBMCs. The origin of the receptors is a woman aged 50 to 65 in good health and CMV-seropositive.

The V gene is TRBV19, the J gene TRBJ1-3, with D unclear. V lost 5 bases, J lost 0 bases, and 8 bases lay in between. CDR3 length: 14 residues. The germline CDR1 and CDR2 sequences are LNHDA and SQIVND (reference sequence). CDR3 nucleotide sequence: TGTGCCAGTAGTCGAGGGAGCTCTGGAAACACCATATATTTT. Translated: CASSRGSSGNTIYF. The whole variable domain, remainder taken from reference TRBV19 and TRBJ1-3, is DGGITQSPKYLFRKEGQNVTLSCEQNLNHDAMYWYRQDPGQGLRLIYYSQIVNDFQKGDIAEGYSVSREKKESFPLTVTSAQKNPTAFYLCASSRGSSGNTIYFGEGSWLTVV.

The V gene is TRBV4-3, the J gene TRBJ1-2, with 7 bases aligning to TRBD1. CDR1 is LGHNA, CDR2 YSLEER, per germline. Trimming cost V 3 bases and J 1 base; bases outside gene matches: 2. This CDR3 is built from 14 residues. CDR3 bases: TGCGCCAGCAGCCAGAGGACAGGTAACTATGGCTACACCTTC. Protein sequence: CASSQRTGNYGYTF.

This clone was counted between two and nine times. A read error is likely here: a far larger clone is one base away. This chain links TRBV29-1 with TRBJ1-1; weak D call: TRBD1 (6 bases). Germline values: CDR1 SQVTM, CDR2 ANQGSEA. With 0 bases removed from V and 12 bases from J, the gap between germline ends came to 17 bases. The CDR3 is made up of 13 amino acids. CDR3 in amino acids: CSVEDARLQGPFF. The CDR3 bases are TGCAGCGTTGAAGATGCACGGCTACAGGGACCTTTCTTT.